The sequence of this T cell receptor (beta chain) was determined in a study of neurological immune-mediated disorders (dated by TCRdb to about 2019). Notes on the research overall: Among the 35 or so multiple sclerosis patients, approximately 31 had relapsing-remitting MS and 3 had secondary progressive MS. The roughly 100 TCR-beta libraries covered PBMC samples along with longitudinal samples, technical triplicates, and paired sorted CD4+ and CD8+ T-cell subsets. Peripheral blood TCR-beta repertoires from HTLV-I-associated myelopathy (HAM/TSP) patients, multiple sclerosis patients and healthy controls were compared by UMI-based sequencing. Of the 68 subjects in the cohort, around 14 were HAM/TSP patients, about 34 were multiple sclerosis patients, and about 20 were healthy controls.

Libraries from unsorted PBMCs were made from 2 million PBMCs kept in RNAlater at -80 degrees C until RNA extraction. The multiple sclerosis patients were enrolled in a US clinical protocol that evaluated disease progression with magnetic resonance imaging. Peripheral blood underwent Ficoll-Hypaque density gradient centrifugation to isolate PBMCs, which were then cryopreserved in liquid nitrogen. cDNA was synthesized by template-switch 5'RACE using a primer with a 10-nucleotide random unique molecular identifier that tagged each TCR transcript. Every sequencing run covered 15-18 subjects and yielded more than 180 million TCR-beta sequences. Total RNA was extracted with the RNeasy kit. The KAPA Real-time Library Amplification kit was used to amplify TCR-beta VDJ regions with primers for the TCR constant region and the 5'RACE anchor. A first PCR added sample indexes and Illumina adaptors, after which a second PCR increased the library yield. After purification with Ampure beads, the TCR product of roughly 650 bp was size-selected on a 2% E-gel SizeSelection system. Before pooling, library quality was assessed on a Bioanalyzer, concentration was determined with Qubit, and library quantification was performed with the Kapa Library Quantification kit. An Illumina HiSeq 2500 sequenced the libraries paired-end 2 x 150 bp. To increase sequence diversity, 25-30% phiX was spiked into each library pool. In the authors' own workflow: Quality-filtered reads were processed with the UMI-based MiGEC pipeline, and over 90% of raw TCR sequences were removed by the MiGEC pipeline during error correction. IMGT germline references were used for aligning VDJ genes, and each clonotype was defined as a unique CDR3 amino acid sequence together with its V-J genes. Clonal expansion, Shannon diversity, and CDR3 relatedness (CalcPairwiseDistances, ClusterSamples) were evaluated with VDJtools, and phylogenetic trees were built with CLCbio workbench. Using coefficient-of-variation modelling across technical triplicates, the study counted a clone as expanded if it had at least 8 unique UMIs. Starting from the raw public reads, TCRdb applied fastp trimming at Q25, assembled clones with MiXCR and retained in-frame beta chains. Each entry is one CDR3 protein sequence, shown with its most common DNA and genes. TCRdb's processing, not the authors', yielded these V and J calls. The sample contains 45,000 to 65,000 distinct CDR3 sequences, around 3.5% of them found a single time. The ten most abundant clones make up over 5% of the sample.

Findings and caveats that apply to the study as a whole: TCR clonal expansion was highest in HAM/TSP patients and lowest in MS patients, with MS patients falling below even healthy controls. Repertoires from 18 of 34 MS patients were grouped by phylogenetic analysis into a cluster of related CDR3 sequences, suggesting a possible repertoire-level signature. No clinical or MRI features were associated with the MS cluster, and the authors said that larger cohorts are needed. Across subjects, expanded clones never shared an identical CDR3 amino acid sequence, which suggests that the TCR-beta repertoires in every group were private.

This clonotype has ten or more counts. Its cognate antigen has yet to be identified. Base qualities were left out, and no much larger clone turns up one base away. Sequenced input: PBMCs. The source is a man aged 35 to 55 with multiple sclerosis.

The nucleotide sequence is given as TGTGCCAGCAGGGGACAGGGCCCGAGGGATACGCAGTATTTT. Translated, this is CASRGQGPRDTQYF. This sequence uses TRBV7-2 and TRBJ2-3; 9 central bases correspond to TRBD1. The CDR3 covers 14 residues, taking in both the cysteine and the phenylalanine. Only the CDR3 portion is preserved as DNA: 42 bases, with reading frame beginning at the first base. Sequences SGHTA (CDR1) and FQGNSA (CDR2) are obtained from the germline V gene. Trimming takes 6 bases off V and 6 bases off J; junction bases not matched to a gene: 7.